A selection of T cell receptor beta chains follows, all from one sample in a study of CD8 T cells in Susac syndrome. Using its own MiXCR run on the immunoSEQ multiplex PCR reads, TCRdb lists one record per CDR3 protein. The sample consists of some 110,000 distinct CDR3 sequences, nearly 96% of them appearing once. Sequenced material: CD4+ T cells from PBMCs. These TCRs come from a human donor with Susac syndrome. The CDR3 runs from the conserved cysteine through the conserved F or W.

>TRBJ2-5|TRBV11-2
CASSLSGGQGRETQYF
>TRBJ2-1|TRBV14
CASSQVSGRNYNEQFF
>TRBJ2-7|TRBV7-8
CASSFSGTPYEQYF
>TRBJ1-3|TRBV29-1
CSVEGGGNTIYF
>TRBJ1-1|TRBV5-1
CASSLEGRVSGTEAFF
>TRBJ2-3|TRBV7-9
CASSQGTGVHTQYF
>TRBJ2-7|TRBV6-1
CASSSLAGGPDRYEQYF
>TRBJ2-5|TRBV6-1
CASSPGLAGGSQETQYF
>TRBJ2-4|TRBV27
CASRKAGELLAKNIQYF
>TRBJ2-2|TRBV3-1
CASSQTGTETGELFF
>TRBJ1-1|TRBV12-3/TRBV12-4
CASTSGRYTEAFF
>TRBJ1-2|TRBV29-1
CSVAGTGVDFDGYTF
>TRBJ1-1|TRBV18
CASSAGGGTEAFF
>TRBJ2-3|TRBV25-1
CASSEGLAGLTDTQYF
>TRBJ2-2|TRBV4-1
CASREVVDTGELFF
>TRBJ2-2|TRBV20-1
CSARPRRKGTGELFF
>TRBJ1-2|TRBV12-3/TRBV12-4
CASSLGAGENYGYTF
>TRBJ1-1|TRBV11-3
CASSQRENTEAFF
>TRBJ2-2|TRBV30
CAWRDRGRTGELFF
>TRBJ2-1|TRBV5-4
CASSLLPATNEQFF
>TRBJ2-7|TRBV24-1
CATSDPPPGTVSYEQYF
>TRBJ2-5|TRBV29-1
CSVGWQRAPETQYF
>TRBJ2-7|TRBV15
CATSSSGFYEQYF
>TRBJ2-1|TRBV12-3/TRBV12-4
CASSRLAGGNEQFF
>TRBJ1-1|TRBV29-1
CSVEVRQGRTEAFF
>TRBJ2-3|TRBV4-2
CASSQPFRGGADTQYF
>TRBJ2-1|TRBV4-2
CASSQDRLDNEQFF
>TRBJ2-4|TRBV20-1
CSARKGGENIQYF
>TRBJ1-5|TRBV6-6
CASSYWDRGDQPQHF
>TRBJ2-5|TRBV29-1
CSVEVVPRETQYF
>TRBJ2-3|TRBV25-1
CASSETSGPDTQYF
>TRBJ2-7|TRBV6-6
CASSPGTGLAEQYF
>TRBJ1-1|TRBV12-3/TRBV12-4
CASSFSDRGTEAFF
>TRBJ2-5|TRBV29-1
CSVEMGQGGETQYF
>TRBJ2-5|TRBV14
CASSQGGGVETQYF
>TRBJ2-7|TRBV18
CASSPKLYEQYF
>TRBJ2-1|TRBV4-2
CASSQEVASYNEQFF
>TRBJ2-1|TRBV15
CATSSRGASGMSREQFF
>TRBJ2-7|TRBV15
CATSRDSNQRGSEQYF
>TRBJ2-5|TRBV27
CASSSSIRTGGETQYF
>TRBJ2-1|TRBV7-8
CASTSGGNEQFF
>TRBJ2-1|TRBV20-1
CSASRASLDNEQFF
>TRBJ2-5|TRBV20-1
CSATTGQETQYF
>TRBJ2-5|TRBV5-1
CASSLEGGRETQYF
>TRBJ2-1|TRBV28
CASMGAGSYNEQFF
>TRBJ2-1|TRBV9
CASSVSGPGMNEQFF
>TRBJ2-5|TRBV13
CASSLVSGPYQETQYF
>TRBJ1-2|TRBV3-1
CATQTGGYGYTF
>TRBJ1-1|TRBV20-1
CSAAETYEENTEAFF
>TRBJ2-5|TRBV4-1
CASSHDPGLAGETQYF